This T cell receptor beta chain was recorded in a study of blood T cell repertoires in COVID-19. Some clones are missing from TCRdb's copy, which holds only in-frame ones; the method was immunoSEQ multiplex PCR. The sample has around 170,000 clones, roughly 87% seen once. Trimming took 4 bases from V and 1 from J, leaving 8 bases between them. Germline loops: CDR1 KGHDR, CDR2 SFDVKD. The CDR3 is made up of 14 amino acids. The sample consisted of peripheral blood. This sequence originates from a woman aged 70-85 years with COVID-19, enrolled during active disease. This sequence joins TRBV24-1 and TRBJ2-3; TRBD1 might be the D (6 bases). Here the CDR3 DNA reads TGTGCCACCAGTGACCGACAGGGCACAGATACGCAGTATTTT. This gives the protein CATSDRQGTDTQYF.